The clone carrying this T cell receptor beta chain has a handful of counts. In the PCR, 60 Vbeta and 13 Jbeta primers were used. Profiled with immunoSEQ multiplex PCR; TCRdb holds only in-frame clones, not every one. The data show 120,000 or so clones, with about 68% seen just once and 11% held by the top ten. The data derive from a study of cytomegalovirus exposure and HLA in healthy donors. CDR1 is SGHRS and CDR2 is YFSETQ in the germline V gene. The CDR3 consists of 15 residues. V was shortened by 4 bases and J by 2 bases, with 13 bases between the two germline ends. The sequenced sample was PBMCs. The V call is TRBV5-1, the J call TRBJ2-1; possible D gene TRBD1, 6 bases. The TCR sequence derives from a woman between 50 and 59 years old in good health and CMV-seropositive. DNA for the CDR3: TGCGCCAGCAGCCAGGAAGGGACACCCTACAATGAGCAGTTCTTC. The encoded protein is CASSQEGTPYNEQFF. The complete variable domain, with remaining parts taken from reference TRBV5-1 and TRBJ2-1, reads KAGVTQTPRYLIKTRGQQVTLSCSPISGHRSVSWYQQTPGQGLQFLFEYFSETQRNKGNFPGRFSGRQFSNSRSEMNVSTLELGDSALYLCASSQEGTPYNEQFFGPGTRLTVL.